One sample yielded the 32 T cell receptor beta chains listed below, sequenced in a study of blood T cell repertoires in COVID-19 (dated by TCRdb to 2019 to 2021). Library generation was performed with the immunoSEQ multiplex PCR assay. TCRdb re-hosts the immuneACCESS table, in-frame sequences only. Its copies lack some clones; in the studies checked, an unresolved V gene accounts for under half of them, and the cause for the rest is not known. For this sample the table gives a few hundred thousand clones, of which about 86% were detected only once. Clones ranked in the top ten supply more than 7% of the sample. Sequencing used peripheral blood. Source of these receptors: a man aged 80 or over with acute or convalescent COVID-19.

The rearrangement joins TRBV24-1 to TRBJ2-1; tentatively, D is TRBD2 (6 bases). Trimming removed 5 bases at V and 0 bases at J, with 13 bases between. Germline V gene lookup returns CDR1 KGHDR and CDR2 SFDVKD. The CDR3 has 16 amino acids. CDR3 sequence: CATSGSDGSSYNEQFF. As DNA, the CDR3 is TGTGCCACCAGTGGTTCGGACGGGAGCTCCTACAATGAGCAGTTCTTC.

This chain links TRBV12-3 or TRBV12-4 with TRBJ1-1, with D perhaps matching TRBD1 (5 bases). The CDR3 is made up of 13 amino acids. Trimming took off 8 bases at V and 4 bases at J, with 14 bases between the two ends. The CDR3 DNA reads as TGTGCCAGCTTCCTCCGGGGGACCACTGAAGCTTTCTTT. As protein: CASFLRGTTEAFF.

CDR3 nucleotide sequence: TGTGCCAGCAGTGCCAGACAGAACAGGAACACCGGGGAGCTGTTTTTT. Protein: CASSARQNRNTGELFF. The chain has TRBV6-1 and TRBJ2-2; TRBD1 might be the D (5 bases). The CDR3 totals 16 residues. Germline V gene data show CDR1 as MNHNS and CDR2 as SASEGT. V was cut by 4 bases and J by 1 base, with 13 bases left in between.

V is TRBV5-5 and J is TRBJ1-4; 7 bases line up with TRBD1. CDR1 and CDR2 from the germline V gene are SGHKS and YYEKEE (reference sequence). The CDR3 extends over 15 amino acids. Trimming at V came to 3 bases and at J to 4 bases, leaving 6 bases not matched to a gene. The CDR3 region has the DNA TGTGCCAGCAGCTCTACGACAGGGCATAATGAAAAACTGTTTTTT. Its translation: CASSSTTGHNEKLFF.

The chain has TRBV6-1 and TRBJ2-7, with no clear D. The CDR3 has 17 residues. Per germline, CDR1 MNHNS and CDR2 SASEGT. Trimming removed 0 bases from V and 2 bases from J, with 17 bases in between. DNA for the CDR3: TGTGCCAGCAGTGAAGCGCGAGAACAGTGGTTCCCCTACGAGCAGTACTTC. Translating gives CASSEAREQWFPYEQYF.

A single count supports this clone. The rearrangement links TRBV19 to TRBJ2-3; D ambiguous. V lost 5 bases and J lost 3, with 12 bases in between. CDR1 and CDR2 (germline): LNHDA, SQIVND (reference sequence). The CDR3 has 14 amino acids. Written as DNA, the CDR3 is TGTGCCAGTAGTCCCTCCTTCGGGACAGATACGCAGTATTTT. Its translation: CASSPSFGTDTQYF.

The CDR3 is CASSPGYRVNQPQHF. CDR3 nucleotide sequence: TGTGCCAGCTCACCAGGCTACAGGGTCAATCAGCCCCAGCATTTT. The rearrangement uses TRBV18 and TRBJ1-5; the D gene is possibly TRBD1 (6 bases). V lost 2 bases and J 3 bases, leaving 11 bases between the germline ends. The CDR3 length is 15 residues. Germline assignment: CDR1 KGHSH and CDR2 LQKENI.

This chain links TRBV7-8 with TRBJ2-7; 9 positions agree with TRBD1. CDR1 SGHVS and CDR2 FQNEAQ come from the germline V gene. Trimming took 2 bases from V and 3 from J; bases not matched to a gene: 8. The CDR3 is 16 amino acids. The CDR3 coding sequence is TGTGCCAGCAGCTTACGGGACAGGGTATATGGCTACGAGCAGTACTTC. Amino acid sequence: CASSLRDRVYGYEQYF.

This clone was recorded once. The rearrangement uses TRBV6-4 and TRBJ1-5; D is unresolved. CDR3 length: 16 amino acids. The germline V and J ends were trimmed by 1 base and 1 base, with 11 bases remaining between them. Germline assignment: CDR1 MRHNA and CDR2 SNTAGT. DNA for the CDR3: TGTGCCAGCAGTGACTTGGAGAAGGTGAGCAATCAGCCCCAGCATTTT. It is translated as CASSDLEKVSNQPQHF.

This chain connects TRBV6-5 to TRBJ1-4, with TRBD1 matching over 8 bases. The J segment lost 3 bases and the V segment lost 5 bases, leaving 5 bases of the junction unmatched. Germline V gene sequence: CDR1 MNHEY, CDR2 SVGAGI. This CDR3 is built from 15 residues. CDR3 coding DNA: TGTGCCAGCAGTACCCTGACAGGGGCTAATGAAAAACTGTTTTTT. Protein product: CASSTLTGANEKLFF.

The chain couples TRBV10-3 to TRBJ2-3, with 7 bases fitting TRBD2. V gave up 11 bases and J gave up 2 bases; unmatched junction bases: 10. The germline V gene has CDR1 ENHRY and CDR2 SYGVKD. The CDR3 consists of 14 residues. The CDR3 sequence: CAAERGGITDTQYF. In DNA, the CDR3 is TGTGCCGCCGAGCGGGGCGGAATCACAGATACGCAGTATTTT.

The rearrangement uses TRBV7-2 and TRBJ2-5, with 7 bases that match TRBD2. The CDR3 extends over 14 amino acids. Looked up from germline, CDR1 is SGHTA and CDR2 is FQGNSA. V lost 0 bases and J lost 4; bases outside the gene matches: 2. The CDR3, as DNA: TGTGCCAGCAGCTTAGCCGGGAGGCGAGAGACCCAGTACTTC. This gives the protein CASSLAGRRETQYF.

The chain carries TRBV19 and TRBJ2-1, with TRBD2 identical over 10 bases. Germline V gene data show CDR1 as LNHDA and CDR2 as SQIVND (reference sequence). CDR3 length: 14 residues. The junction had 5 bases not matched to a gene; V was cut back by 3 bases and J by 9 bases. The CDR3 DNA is TGTGCCAGTAGTATCCCCACTAGCGGGACTGAGCAGTTCTTC. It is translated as CASSIPTSGTEQFF. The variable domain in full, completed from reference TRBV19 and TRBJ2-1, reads DGGITQSPKYLFRKEGQNVTLSCEQNLNHDAMYWYRQDPGQGLRLIYYSQIVNDFQKGDIAEGYSVSREKKESFPLTVTSAQKNPTAFYLCASSIPTSGTEQFFGPGTRLTVL.

The CDR3 here is CASSLGSAGGSNSPLHF. For the CDR3, the DNA is TGTGCCAGCAGCTTAGGCTCAGCTGGGGGGTCCAATTCACCCCTCCACTTT. The rearrangement links TRBV7-9 to TRBJ1-6, with D possibly TRBD1 on 5 matching bases. This CDR3 region has 17 residues. Germline-derived CDR1 and CDR2 are SEHNR and FQNEAQ (reference sequence). With 1 base removed from V and 7 bases from J, the gap between germline ends came to 17 bases.

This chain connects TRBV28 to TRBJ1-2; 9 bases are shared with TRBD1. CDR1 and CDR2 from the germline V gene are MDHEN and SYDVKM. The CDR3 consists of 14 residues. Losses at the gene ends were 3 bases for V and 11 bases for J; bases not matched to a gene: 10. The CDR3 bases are TGTGCCAGCAGTTTTGGGGGGACAGGGAGGGTGTACACCTTC. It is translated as CASSFGGTGRVYTF.

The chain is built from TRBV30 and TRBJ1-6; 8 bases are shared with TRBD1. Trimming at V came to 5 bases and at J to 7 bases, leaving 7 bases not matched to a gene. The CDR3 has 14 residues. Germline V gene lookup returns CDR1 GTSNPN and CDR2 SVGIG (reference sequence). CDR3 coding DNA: TGTGCCTGGGGCCAGGGGGCGTGGAATTCACCCCTCCACTTT. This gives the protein CAWGQGAWNSPLHF.

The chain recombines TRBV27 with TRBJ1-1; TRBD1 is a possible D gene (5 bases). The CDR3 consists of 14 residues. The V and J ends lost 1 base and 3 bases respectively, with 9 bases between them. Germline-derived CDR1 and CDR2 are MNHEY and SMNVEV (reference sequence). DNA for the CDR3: TGTGCCAGCAGTTTATTTGCGGGGGACACTGAAGCTTTCTTT. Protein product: CASSLFAGDTEAFF.

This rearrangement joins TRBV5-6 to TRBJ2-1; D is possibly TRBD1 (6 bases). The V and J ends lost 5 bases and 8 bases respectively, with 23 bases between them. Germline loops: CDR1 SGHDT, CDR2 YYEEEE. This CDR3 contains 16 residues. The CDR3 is CASSPLRGLFMDEQFF. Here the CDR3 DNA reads TGTGCCAGCAGTCCTCTCAGGGGTTTATTTATGGATGAGCAGTTCTTC.

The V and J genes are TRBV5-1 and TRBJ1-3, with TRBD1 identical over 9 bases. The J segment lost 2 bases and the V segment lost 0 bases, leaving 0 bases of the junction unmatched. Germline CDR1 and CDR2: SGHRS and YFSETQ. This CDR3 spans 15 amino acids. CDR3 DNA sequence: TGCGCCAGCAGCTTGGGGACAGGGGCTGGAAACACCATATATTTT. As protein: CASSLGTGAGNTIYF.

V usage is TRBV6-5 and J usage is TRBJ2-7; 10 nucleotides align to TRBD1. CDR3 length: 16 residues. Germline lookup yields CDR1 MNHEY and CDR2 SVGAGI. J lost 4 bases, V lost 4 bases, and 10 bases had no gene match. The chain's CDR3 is CASSSFGGQGGYEQYF. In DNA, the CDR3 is TGTGCCAGCAGTTCCTTCGGCGGACAGGGGGGTTACGAGCAGTACTTC.

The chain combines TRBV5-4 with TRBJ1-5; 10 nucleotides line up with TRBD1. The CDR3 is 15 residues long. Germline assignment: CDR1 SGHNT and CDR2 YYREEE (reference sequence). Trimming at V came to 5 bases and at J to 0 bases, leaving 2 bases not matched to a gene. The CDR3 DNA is TGTGCCAGCAGTCGACAGGGGGCTAGCAATCAGCCCCAGCATTTT. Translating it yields CASSRQGASNQPQHF.

CDR3 sequence (DNA): TGTGCCAGCAGCAAAATGGGGGTTGACAGGGTTTTTTTTTCTTCAACTAATGAAAAACTGTTTTTT. It codes for CASSKMGVDRVFFSSTNEKLFF. The V gene is TRBV21-1, the J gene TRBJ1-4; the D call TRBD1 from the table was never checked on the DNA. TRBV21-1 is shown as a pseudogene. The CDR3 contains 22 residues.

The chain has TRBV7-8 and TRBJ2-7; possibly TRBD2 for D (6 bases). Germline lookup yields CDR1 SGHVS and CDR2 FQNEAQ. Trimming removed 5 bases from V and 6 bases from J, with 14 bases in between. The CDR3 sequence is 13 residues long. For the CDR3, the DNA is TGTGCCAGCAGCGCTAGTCAGGGAGGCGAGCAGTACTTC. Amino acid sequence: CASSASQGGEQYF.

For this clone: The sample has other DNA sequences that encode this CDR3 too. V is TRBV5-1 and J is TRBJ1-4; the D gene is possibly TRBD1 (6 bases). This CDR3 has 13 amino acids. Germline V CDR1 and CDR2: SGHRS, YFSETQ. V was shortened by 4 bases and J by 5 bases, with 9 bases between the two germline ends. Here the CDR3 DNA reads TGCGCCAGCAGCCGACAGGCGAATGAAAAACTGTTTTTT. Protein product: CASSRQANEKLFF.

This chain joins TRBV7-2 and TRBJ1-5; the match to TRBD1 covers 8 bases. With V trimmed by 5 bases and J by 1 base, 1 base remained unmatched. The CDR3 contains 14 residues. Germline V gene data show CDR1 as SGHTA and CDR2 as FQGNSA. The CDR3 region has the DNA TGTGCCAGCAGCAGACAGGGGAGCAATCAGCCCCAGCATTTT. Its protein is CASSRQGSNQPQHF.

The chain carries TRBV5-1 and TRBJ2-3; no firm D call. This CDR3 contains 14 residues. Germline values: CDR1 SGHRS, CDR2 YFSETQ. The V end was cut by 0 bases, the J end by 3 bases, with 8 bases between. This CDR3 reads CASSLAGVTDTQYF. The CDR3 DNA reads TGCGCCAGCAGCTTGGCAGGTGTTACAGATACGCAGTATTTT.

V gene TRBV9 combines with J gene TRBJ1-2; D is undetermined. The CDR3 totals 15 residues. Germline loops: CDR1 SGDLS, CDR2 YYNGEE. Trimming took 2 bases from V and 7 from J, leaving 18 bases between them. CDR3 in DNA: TGTGCCAGCAGCGTCGGAGGAGTTCGAGCTTCTGGCTACACCTTC. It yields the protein CASSVGGVRASGYTF.

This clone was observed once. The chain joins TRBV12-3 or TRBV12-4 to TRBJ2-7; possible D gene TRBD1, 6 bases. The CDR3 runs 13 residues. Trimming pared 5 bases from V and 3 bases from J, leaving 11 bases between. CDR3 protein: CASSERTVYEQYF. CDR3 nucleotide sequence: TGTGCCAGCAGTGAACGGACAGTCTACGAGCAGTACTTC.

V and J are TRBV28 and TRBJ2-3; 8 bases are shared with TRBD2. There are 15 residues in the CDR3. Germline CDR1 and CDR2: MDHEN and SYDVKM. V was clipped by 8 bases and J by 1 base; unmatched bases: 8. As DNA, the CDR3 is TGTGCCAGCTCTATCTTCGGGAGGGGCACAGATACGCAGTATTTT. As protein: CASSIFGRGTDTQYF. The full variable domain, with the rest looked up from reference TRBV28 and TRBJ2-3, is DVKVTQSSRYLVKRTGEKVFLECVQDMDHENMFWYRQDPGLGLRLIYFSYDVKMKEKGDIPEGYSVSREKKERFSLILESASTNQTSMYLCASSIFGRGTDTQYFGPGTRLTVL.

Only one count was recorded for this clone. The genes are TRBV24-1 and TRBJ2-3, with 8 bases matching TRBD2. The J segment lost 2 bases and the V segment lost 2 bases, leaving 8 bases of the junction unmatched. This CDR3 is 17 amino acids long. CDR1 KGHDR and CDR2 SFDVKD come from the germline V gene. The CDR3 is CATSDSRLAGLTDTQYF. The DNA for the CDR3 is TGTGCCACCAGTGATTCGAGATTAGCGGGGCTCACAGATACGCAGTATTTT.

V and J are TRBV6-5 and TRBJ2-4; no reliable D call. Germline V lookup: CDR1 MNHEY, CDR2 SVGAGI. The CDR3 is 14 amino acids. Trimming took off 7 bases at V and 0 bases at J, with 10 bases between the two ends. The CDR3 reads CASKSTLAKNIQYF. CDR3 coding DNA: TGTGCCAGCAAAAGCACGCTAGCCAAAAACATTCAGTACTTC.

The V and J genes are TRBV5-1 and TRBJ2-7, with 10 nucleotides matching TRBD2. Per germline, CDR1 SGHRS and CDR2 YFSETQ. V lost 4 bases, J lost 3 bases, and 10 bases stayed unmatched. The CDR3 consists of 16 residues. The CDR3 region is CASSLPSSGRNYEQYF. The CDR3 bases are TGCGCCAGCAGCCTTCCTTCTAGCGGGAGAAACTACGAGCAGTACTTC. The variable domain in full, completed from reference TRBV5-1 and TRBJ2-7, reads KAGVTQTPRYLIKTRGQQVTLSCSPISGHRSVSWYQQTPGQGLQFLFEYFSETQRNKGNFPGRFSGRQFSNSRSEMNVSTLELGDSALYLCASSLPSSGRNYEQYFGPGTRLTVT.